One and the same sample provided the 4 T cell receptor beta chains below, sequenced in a study of monozygotic twins with inflammatory bowel disease. TCRdb derives one entry per CDR3 protein from the 5' RACE reads, leaving out DNA. The listing records approximately 85,000 distinct CDR3 sequences. Sequenced material: blood. These receptors originate from a human donor with ulcerative colitis or Crohn's disease, or a healthy co-twin of an affected twin (not recorded which).

The chain joins TRBV28 to TRBJ2-7. Germline loops: CDR1 MDHEN, CDR2 SYDVKM. The CDR3 has 15 residues. The CDR3 is CASSERAETPYEQYF.

The chain couples TRBV20-1 to TRBJ1-2; with no DNA, the TCRdb D assignment of TRBD1 cannot be verified. The CDR3 covers 14 residues. The germline V gene encodes CDR1 DFQATT and CDR2 SNEGSKA (reference sequence). The chain's CDR3 is CSARGDRFRYGYTF.

This chain connects TRBV28 to TRBJ1-2; TCRdb indicates TRBD1, and absent DNA this call remains unverified. CDR3 size: 17 residues. Germline loops: CDR1 MDHEN, CDR2 SYDVKM. CDR3 sequence reads: CASTRGSSYGANYGYTF.

The chain has TRBV19 and TRBJ1-5. CDR1 LNHDA and CDR2 SQIVND come from the germline V gene (reference sequence). The CDR3 is 14 amino acids. CDR3: CASSIGQLNQPQHF.